This T cell receptor (beta chain) came from a study of CD8 T cell repertoires and HIV-1 epitope variants. V dropped 3 bases and J dropped 4; count of bases not matched to a gene: 6. Germline values: CDR1 KGHSH, CDR2 LQKENI. This CDR3 comprises 16 residues. Clones were sequenced by immunoSEQ multiplex PCR, and TCRdb holds only the in-frame ones, with some missing. Of roughly 6,000 clones in the sample, 60% to 75% are singletons; the top ten hold roughly two fifths. This clone has a single count. Its target is not known. V usage is TRBV18 and J usage is TRBJ1-1; 12 bases are shared with TRBD1. The TCR was taken from a male donor with HIV. Sequenced: cultured CD8+ T cells derived from PBMCs. The CDR3 region has the DNA TGTGCCAGCTCACCGGCATGGGACAGGGGGCTCACTGAAGCTTTCTTT. Its protein product is CASSPAWDRGLTEAFF.